The 18 T cell receptor beta chains listed next were all sequenced from one sample in a study of cytomegalovirus exposure and HLA in healthy donors. Assay: immunoSEQ multiplex PCR; the TCRdb copy retains only in-frame clones and omits some. The table includes about 130,000 clones, 89% detected once. The specimen was PBMCs. All receptors come from a woman under 30 in good health and CMV-seronegative.

The J gene is TRBJ2-7, the V gene TRBV10-3, with D possibly TRBD1 on 6 matching bases. The germline V gene has CDR1 ENHRY and CDR2 SYGVKD. V gave up 6 bases and J gave up 6 bases, with 24 bases separating them. The CDR3 totals 16 residues. The CDR3 sequence: CAIRPDPGVNDLEQYF. In DNA form, the CDR3 reads TGTGCCATCAGACCCGACCCAGGGGTTAACGATCTCGAGCAGTACTTC.

The V gene is TRBV7-6, the J gene TRBJ2-1; weak D call: TRBD2 (5 bases). Trimming removed 2 bases at V and 2 bases at J, with 7 bases between. Per germline, CDR1 SGHVS and CDR2 FNYEAQ. This CDR3 contains 14 residues. For the CDR3, the DNA is TGTGCCAGCAGCTTAACTAGTGCCTACAATGAGCAGTTCTTC. This codes for CASSLTSAYNEQFF. The variable domain in full, with the rest retrieved from reference TRBV7-6 and TRBJ2-1, is GAGVSQSPRYKVTKRGQDVALRCDPISGHVSLYWYRQALGQGPEFLTYFNYEAQQDKSGLPNDRFSAERPEGSISTLTIQRTEQRDSAMYRCASSLTSAYNEQFFGPGTRLTVL.

This chain links TRBV6-6 with TRBJ1-2; D may be TRBD1 (6 bases). CDR1 and CDR2 from the germline V gene are MNHNY and SVGAGI (reference sequence). CDR3 size: 15 residues. Deletions cut 9 bases from V and 3 bases from J, with 20 bases between. The CDR3 DNA follows: TGTGCCAGTTCAATGACAGGAGCTTACGACTATGGCTACACCTTC. It encodes CASSMTGAYDYGYTF.

This clone was seen a handful of times. The chain uses TRBV27 and TRBJ1-6, with 7 bases fitting TRBD1. The CDR3 totals 16 residues. V trimming: 5 bases; J trimming: 9 bases; junction bases outside the gene matches: 13. Germline-derived CDR1 and CDR2 are MNHEY and SMNVEV (reference sequence). CDR3 sequence (DNA): TGTGCCAGCAGTACCCGACAGGGTGGGGATTTTTCACCCCTCCACTTT. As protein: CASSTRQGGDFSPLHF.

The chain has TRBV5-1 and TRBJ2-1, with 9 positions matching TRBD1. V lost 1 base to trimming and J lost 4 bases; unmatched junction nucleotides: 3. Germline assignment: CDR1 SGHRS and CDR2 YFSETQ. This CDR3 is built from 15 residues. DNA for the CDR3: TGCGCCAGCAGCTTGCTAGGGACAGGGTACAATGAGCAGTTCTTC. It is translated as CASSLLGTGYNEQFF.

This clone appeared a single time. The chain combines TRBV19 with TRBJ1-6; 8 bases agree with TRBD1. V gave up 5 bases and J gave up 9 bases; unmatched junction bases: 12. The germline V gene has CDR1 LNHDA and CDR2 SQIVND (reference sequence). CDR3 length equals 16 residues. This CDR3 reads CASSPGQVGFSSPLHF. The CDR3 nucleotides read TGTGCCAGTAGTCCGGGACAGGTTGGGTTCTCTTCACCCCTCCACTTT.

The V call is TRBV5-8, the J call TRBJ1-5; a weak D match, TRBD1 (6 bases). Germline CDR1 SGHTS, CDR2 YDEGEE. V lost 1 base and J lost 7, with 15 bases in between. The CDR3 is 15 residues long. The CDR3 spells CASSLWGRGSQPQHF. CDR3 bases: TGTGCCAGCAGCTTGTGGGGTAGGGGGAGCCAGCCCCAGCATTTT.

J is TRBJ1-5 and V is TRBV6-5; TRBD1 agrees at 11 bases. Looked up from germline, CDR1 is MNHEY and CDR2 is SVGAGI. This CDR3 comprises 15 residues. V shed 6 bases and J 5 bases; nucleotides not matched to a gene: 6. CDR3 sequence: CASSLGTGGDQPQHF. The CDR3 nucleotides read TGTGCCAGCAGCCTAGGGACAGGGGGGGATCAGCCCCAGCATTTT.

The DNA for the CDR3 is TGCGCCAGCAGCTTGTCAGGGGGCAATCAGCCCCAGCATTTT. This gives the protein CASSLSGGNQPQHF. The rearrangement uses TRBV5-1 and TRBJ1-5; tentative D call: TRBD1 (6 bases). CDR3 size: 14 residues. In germline, CDR1 is SGHRS, CDR2 YFSETQ. Trimming cost V 1 base and J 2 bases, with 7 bases left between them.

CDR3: CASSSTPGQEQETQYF. CDR3 nucleotide sequence: TGTGCCAGCAGCTCGACCCCGGGACAGGAACAAGAGACCCAGTACTTC. The genes are TRBV5-4 and TRBJ2-5; 8 nucleotides align to TRBD1. The V and J ends lost 3 bases and 2 bases, in that order; junction bases with no gene match: 9. The CDR3 length is 16 residues. Germline V gives CDR1 SGHNT, CDR2 YYREEE (reference sequence).

The chain uses TRBV27 and TRBJ2-1, with TRBD1 matching over 7 bases. The J segment lost 4 bases and the V segment lost 9 bases, leaving 3 bases of the junction unmatched. CDR3 length: 12 residues. CDR1 and CDR2 (germline): MNHEY, SMNVEV (reference sequence). The CDR3 reads CASRQGYNEQFF. DNA for the CDR3: TGTGCCAGTCGACAGGGATACAATGAGCAGTTCTTC.

The chain uses TRBV6-1 and TRBJ1-2; 10 bases are a match to TRBD1. Germline trimming cut 4 bases from V and 4 bases from J; bases unmatched to any gene: 6. The CDR3 sequence is 15 residues long. In germline, CDR1 is MNHNS, CDR2 SASEGT. The CDR3 sequence is CASSVGQGVGYGYTF. CDR3 nucleotide sequence: TGTGCCAGCAGTGTAGGACAGGGGGTTGGCTATGGCTACACCTTC.

The rearrangement uses TRBV4-1 and TRBJ2-5, with 9 nucleotides matching TRBD2. The CDR3 sequence is 16 residues long. In germline, CDR1 is MGHRA, CDR2 YSYEKL. The V gene end was trimmed by 1 base and the J gene end by 5 bases; junction bases not matched to a gene: 8. In DNA, the CDR3 is TGCGCCAGCAGCCAAGCGATTAGCGGGGGAATGGAGACCCAGTACTTC. Amino acid sequence: CASSQAISGGMETQYF.

This chain links TRBV5-1 with TRBJ1-1; a weak D match, TRBD1 (6 bases). This CDR3 has 14 residues. CDR1 is SGHRS and CDR2 is YFSETQ in the germline V gene. V was trimmed by 2 bases and J by 1 base, leaving 9 bases between them. CDR3 nucleotide sequence: TGCGCCAGCAGCTTCTCACAGGGGAACACTGAAGCTTTCTTT. Its translation: CASSFSQGNTEAFF.

The gene calls are TRBV2 and TRBJ1-6; TRBD1 matches 7 bases. CDR1 is SNHLY and CDR2 is FYNNEI in the germline V gene. The CDR3 is made up of 14 amino acids. The J segment lost 7 bases and the V segment lost 7 bases, leaving 7 bases of the junction unmatched. In nucleotides, the CDR3 is TGTGCCAGCATTGGCCCAGGGGGGAATTCACCCCTCCACTTT. Amino acid sequence: CASIGPGGNSPLHF.

A few counts support this clone. The chain combines TRBV7-8 with TRBJ2-7; D is possibly TRBD1 (5 bases). V was clipped by 6 bases and J by 2 bases, with 17 bases between them. The germline CDR1 and CDR2 sequences are SGHVS and FQNEAQ. This CDR3 is 15 amino acids long. CDR3: CASRPYQGPTYEQYF. For the CDR3, the DNA is TGTGCCAGCAGACCATACCAGGGCCCTACCTACGAGCAGTACTTC.

This rearrangement joins TRBV6-6 to TRBJ1-2; TRBD1 agrees at 10 bases. This CDR3 is 15 amino acids long. Per the germline V gene, CDR1 is MNHNY and CDR2 is SVGAGI (reference sequence). V lost 9 bases and J lost 8; bases outside the gene matches: 15. For the CDR3, the DNA is TGTGCCAGTCAGACCCGGACAGGGGGGGCGGAAGGCTACACCTTC. Amino acids: CASQTRTGGAEGYTF.

The V call is TRBV5-1, the J call TRBJ2-7; D ambiguous. There are 14 residues in the CDR3. Germline loops: CDR1 SGHRS, CDR2 YFSETQ. Deletions cut 4 bases from V and 2 bases from J, with 13 bases between. The CDR3 nucleotides read TGCGCCAGCAGCCAAGACAACCCCACCTACGAGCAGTACTTC. Encoded protein: CASSQDNPTYEQYF.